The 21 T cell receptor beta chains presented below share a single source sample, sequenced in a study of T cells in Graves' hyperthyroidism and ophthalmopathy. From RNA transcripts, TCR beta CDR3 regions were amplified. With the HTBI primer set, the TCR CDR3 went through a first round of RT-PCR. One entry per CDR3 protein results from TCRdb running MiXCR on the multiplex PCR reads. The sample has about 380,000 distinct CDR3 sequences; 18% are singletons. The material sequenced was blood. Receptors originate from a man between 18 and 29 years old with Graves' ophthalmopathy.

This clonotype was counted a few times. This chain joins TRBV6-1 and TRBJ1-2, with D maybe TRBD1 (6 bases). The CDR3 loop spans 18 amino acids. V shed 10 bases and J shed 0 bases, with 27 bases lying between them. Germline V gives CDR1 MNHNS, CDR2 SASEGT. The chain's CDR3 is CAILPGGNRGEANYGYTF. The CDR3 DNA is TGTGCCATCCTCCCGGGGGGAAATAGGGGGGAAGCTAACTATGGCTACACCTTC.

Concerning this clonotype: This may come from a read error, since a much larger clone is one base off. V usage is TRBV3-1 and J usage is TRBJ2-1; 9 bases are shared with TRBD2. CDR1 is LGHDT and CDR2 is YNNKEL in the germline V gene (reference sequence). The CDR3 has 19 residues. Trimming took 0 bases from V and 0 from J; bases not matched to a gene: 9. Here the CDR3 DNA reads TGTGCCAGCAGCCAAGAAGGAGCTAGCGGGGTGAGCTCCTACAATGAGCAGTTCTTC. Its protein is CASSQEGASGVSSYNEQFF.

Only a few counts were recorded for this clonotype. In DNA, the CDR3 is TGCGCCAGCACCCCACAGGGAGGAATACAACTGTTTTTT. It specifies CASTPQGGIQLFF. The chain couples TRBV10-2 to TRBJ1-4, with D tentatively TRBD1 (6 bases). CDR1 is WSHSY, CDR2 SAAADI, per germline. The V and J ends lost 7 bases and 12 bases respectively, with 18 bases between them. The CDR3 has 13 amino acids.

This clonotype was recorded at least ten times. CDR3: CASSKGPQPDQPQHF. The DNA for the CDR3 is TGTGCCAGCAGCAAGGGACCCCAGCCTGATCAGCCCCAGCATTTT. The chain uses TRBV5-6 and TRBJ1-5; possible D gene TRBD1, 5 bases. V lost 4 bases to trimming and J lost 5 bases, with 16 bases between them. The V gene's germline CDR1 is SGHDT and CDR2 YYEEEE. The CDR3 spans 15 residues.

Here the CDR3 reads CASSLGTSGGHTGELFF. The CDR3 DNA reads TGTGCCAGCAGCCTTGGGACTAGCGGGGGGCACACCGGGGAGCTGTTTTTT. The chain recombines TRBV27 with TRBJ2-2; 15 bases align to TRBD2. The junction had 5 bases not matched to a gene; V was cut back by 6 bases and J by 3 bases. CDR3 length: 17 amino acids. CDR1 is MNHEY, CDR2 SMNVEV, per germline (reference sequence).

The gene calls are TRBV27 and TRBJ1-1, with 8 bases lining up with TRBD1. The CDR3 loop spans 15 amino acids. V shed 5 bases and J 6 bases; nucleotides not matched to a gene: 11. Germline V gene lookup returns CDR1 MNHEY and CDR2 SMNVEV (reference sequence). The DNA of the CDR3 is TGTGCCAGCAGTCCCCGGACAGGGATGGTTGCTGAAGCTTTCTTT. This encodes CASSPRTGMVAEAFF.

This clonotype was found many times. The chain has TRBV3-1 and TRBJ1-2; no clear D gene. V shed 0 bases and J shed 8 bases, with 10 bases lying between them. From germline, CDR1 is LGHDT and CDR2 YNNKEL (reference sequence). This CDR3 is built from 13 residues. The CDR3 here is CASSQDTPPGYTF. For the CDR3, the DNA is TGTGCCAGCAGCCAAGATACCCCGCCGGGCTACACCTTC.

This clonotype came up a few times. The chain combines TRBV7-9 with TRBJ1-2, with D tentatively TRBD1 (6 bases). Trimming pared 5 bases from V and 6 bases from J, leaving 16 bases between. The CDR3 spans 14 residues. Germline assignment: CDR1 SEHNR and CDR2 FQNEAQ (reference sequence). This CDR3 reads CASSVFRQADGYTF. DNA of the CDR3: TGTGCCAGCAGCGTATTTAGACAGGCGGATGGCTACACCTTC. The whole variable domain, filled in from reference TRBV7-9 and TRBJ1-2, reads DTGVSQNPRHKITKRGQNVTFRCDPISEHNRLYWYRQTLGQGPEFLTYFQNEAQLEKSRLLSDRFSAERPKGSFSTLEIQRTEQGDSAMYLCASSVFRQADGYTFGSGTRLTVV.

This clonotype was picked up many times. The J gene is TRBJ1-2, the V gene TRBV5-1, with a weak D call TRBD1 (5 bases). Germline lookup yields CDR1 SGHRS and CDR2 YFSETQ. This CDR3 comprises 13 residues. Trimming removed 8 bases from V and 6 bases from J, with 17 bases in between. CDR3 amino acids: CASRDGTIDGYTF. The CDR3 nucleotides are TGCGCCAGTAGGGACGGAACTATAGATGGCTACACCTTC.

This clonotype was counted once. The CDR3 sequence is CASSRGDTPNTGELFF. The CDR3, as DNA: TGTGCCAGTAGTCGGGGGGACACCCCGAACACCGGGGAGCTGTTTTTT. The chain carries TRBV19 and TRBJ2-2; D is possibly TRBD2 (7 bases). Trimming cost V 5 bases and J 0 bases, with 13 bases left between them. There are 16 residues in the CDR3. Germline-derived CDR1 and CDR2 are LNHDA and SQIVND (reference sequence).

This clonotype was recorded at least ten times. The gene calls are TRBV10-3 and TRBJ2-7; 9 bases align to TRBD1. The CDR3 totals 15 residues. The V segment lost 2 bases and the J segment 4 bases; nucleotides outside the gene matches: 6. CDR1 is ENHRY and CDR2 is SYGVKD in the germline V gene. CDR3 DNA sequence: TGTGCCATCAGTGAGCACCGGGACAGGGAATACGAGCAGTACTTC. Translating gives CAISEHRDREYEQYF.

The sample holds many counts of this clonotype. V is TRBV20-1 and J is TRBJ1-1; possible D gene TRBD1, 5 bases. The CDR3 is made up of 14 amino acids. The ends were cut back, 0 bases at V and 7 bases at J, with 15 bases in the middle. Germline V gives CDR1 DFQATT, CDR2 SNEGSKA (reference sequence). CDR3 DNA: TGCAGTGCTAGAGACCCTCTGGGGGGTGGTGAAGCTTTCTTT. Translating gives CSARDPLGGGEAFF.

The sample holds a few counts of this clonotype. V and J are TRBV12-3 or TRBV12-4 and TRBJ1-1; tentatively, D is TRBD1 (6 bases). V gave up 7 bases and J gave up 5 bases, with 17 bases separating them. The CDR3 consists of 14 residues. CDR3 residues: CASTPLSGETEAFF. The CDR3 nucleotides read TGTGCCAGCACCCCCCTGTCAGGGGAAACTGAAGCTTTCTTT.

V gene TRBV3-1 combines with J gene TRBJ2-5; 12 bases agree with TRBD2. CDR3 length: 16 amino acids. J was trimmed by 4 bases and V by 1 base; bases with no gene match: 4. In germline, CDR1 is LGHDT, CDR2 YNNKEL (reference sequence). The CDR3 nucleotides are TGTGCCAGCAGCCAAGTACTAGCGGGGGGCCGAGAGACCCAGTACTTC. As protein: CASSQVLAGGRETQYF.

This clonotype appeared many times. The rearrangement links TRBV5-1 to TRBJ2-1; the D gene is possibly TRBD1 (6 bases). This CDR3 is 13 amino acids long. Trimming shortened V by 3 bases and J by 7 bases, and 11 bases separated the two germline ends. Germline V CDR1 and CDR2: SGHRS, YFSETQ. CDR3 sequence: CASSWGHRNEQFF. In nucleotides, the CDR3 is TGCGCCAGCAGCTGGGGACATAGGAATGAGCAGTTCTTC.

This clonotype was observed many times. The V call is TRBV7-9, the J call TRBJ1-2; no clear D gene. Trimming cost V 1 base and J 2 bases, with 8 bases left between them. This CDR3 spans 14 amino acids. Per the germline V gene, CDR1 is SEHNR and CDR2 is FQNEAQ (reference sequence). CDR3 amino acids: CASSLGRENYGYTF. In DNA, the CDR3 is TGTGCCAGCAGCTTAGGGCGGGAGAACTATGGCTACACCTTC. Full variable domain (rest looked up from reference TRBV7-9 and TRBJ1-2): DTGVSQNPRHKITKRGQNVTFRCDPISEHNRLYWYRQTLGQGPEFLTYFQNEAQLEKSRLLSDRFSAERPKGSFSTLEIQRTEQGDSAMYLCASSLGRENYGYTFGSGTRLTVV.

In this sample, this clonotype turned up many times. This chain connects TRBV6-5 to TRBJ2-2, with D possibly TRBD2 on 5 matching bases. V lost 2 bases and J 3 bases, leaving 13 bases between the germline ends. The CDR3 consists of 16 residues. Germline-derived CDR1 and CDR2 are MNHEY and SVGAGI. This CDR3 reads CASSYGTVRDTGELFF. CDR3 sequence (DNA): TGTGCCAGCAGTTACGGTACAGTGAGGGACACCGGGGAGCTGTTTTTT.

The sample holds many counts of this clonotype. The chain has TRBV5-8 and TRBJ2-7, with D possibly being TRBD2 (6 bases). CDR1 SGHTS and CDR2 YDEGEE come from the germline V gene. The CDR3 is 15 residues long. Trimming stripped 10 bases from V and 4 bases from J, with 24 bases between. This chain's CDR3 is CAAGGADAGPYEQYF. Written as DNA, the CDR3 is TGTGCCGCCGGAGGGGCCGATGCGGGGCCTTACGAGCAGTACTTC.

Ten or more counts support this clonotype. The gene calls are TRBV6-1 and TRBJ2-7; TRBD1 aligns across 9 bases. Germline-derived CDR1 and CDR2 are MNHNS and SASEGT. This CDR3 has 15 amino acids. V was clipped by 2 bases and J by 1 base; unmatched bases: 3. The CDR3 bases are TGTGCCAGCAGTGAACCGGGACAGGGATCCTACGAGCAGTACTTC. Residues: CASSEPGQGSYEQYF.

There are many counts of this clonotype. V gene TRBV2 combines with J gene TRBJ2-5; 11 bases line up with TRBD2. With 4 bases clipped from V and 5 bases from J, the junction kept 6 bases outside the gene matches. Germline CDR1 and CDR2: SNHLY and FYNNEI. This CDR3 is built from 15 residues. The CDR3 protein is CASSGTSGGSETQYF. CDR3 DNA: TGTGCCAGCAGTGGTACTAGCGGGGGATCGGAGACCCAGTACTTC.

With regard to this clonotype: A much more abundant neighbour one base away suggests this may be a read error. The rearrangement joins TRBV3-1 to TRBJ1-6; D remains unclear. The CDR3 totals 14 residues. Per germline, CDR1 LGHDT and CDR2 YNNKEL (reference sequence). V lost 11 bases and J lost 1, with 12 bases in between. CDR3 nucleotides: TGTGCCGGCCAGCTGGGTTCCTATAATTCACCCCTCCACTTT. This translates into CAGQLGSYNSPLHF.